This TCR beta chain was recorded in a study of T cells in Graves' hyperthyroidism and ophthalmopathy. The V segment lost 7 bases and the J segment 6 bases; nucleotides outside the gene matches: 11. The CDR3 has 15 amino acids. Amplified TCR beta CDR3 regions came from RNA transcripts. Primed by the HTBI set, a first-round RT-PCR was run on the TCR CDR3. MiXCR, applied by TCRdb to the multiplex PCR reads, yields one record per CDR3 protein. Altogether about 360,000 distinct CDR3 sequences are present, around a quarter being singletons, with the ten largest covering more than 60%. The receptor's source is a man aged 50-59 years with Graves' hyperthyroidism. The specimen sequenced was blood. This chain connects TRBV12-3 or TRBV12-4 to TRBJ2-3; the match to TRBD2 covers 9 bases. The DNA for the CDR3 is TGTGCCAGCACCCCTAGCGGGATACCCACCGATACGCAGTATTTT. Protein: CASTPSGIPTDTQYF.